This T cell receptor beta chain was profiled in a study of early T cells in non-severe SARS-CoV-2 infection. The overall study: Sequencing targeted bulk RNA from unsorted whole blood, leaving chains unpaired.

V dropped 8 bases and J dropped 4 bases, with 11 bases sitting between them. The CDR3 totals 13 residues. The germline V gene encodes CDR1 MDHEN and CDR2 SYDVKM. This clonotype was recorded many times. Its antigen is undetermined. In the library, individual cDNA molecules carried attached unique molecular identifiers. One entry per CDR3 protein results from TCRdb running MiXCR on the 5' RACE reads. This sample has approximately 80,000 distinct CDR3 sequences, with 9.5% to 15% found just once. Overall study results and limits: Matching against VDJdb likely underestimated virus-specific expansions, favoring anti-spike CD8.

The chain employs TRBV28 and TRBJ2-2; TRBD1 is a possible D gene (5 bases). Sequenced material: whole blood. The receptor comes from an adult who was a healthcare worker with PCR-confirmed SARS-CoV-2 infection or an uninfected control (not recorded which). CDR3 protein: CASQSTVTGELFF. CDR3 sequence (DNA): TGTGCCAGCCAATCGACAGTCACCGGGGAGCTGTTTTTT.